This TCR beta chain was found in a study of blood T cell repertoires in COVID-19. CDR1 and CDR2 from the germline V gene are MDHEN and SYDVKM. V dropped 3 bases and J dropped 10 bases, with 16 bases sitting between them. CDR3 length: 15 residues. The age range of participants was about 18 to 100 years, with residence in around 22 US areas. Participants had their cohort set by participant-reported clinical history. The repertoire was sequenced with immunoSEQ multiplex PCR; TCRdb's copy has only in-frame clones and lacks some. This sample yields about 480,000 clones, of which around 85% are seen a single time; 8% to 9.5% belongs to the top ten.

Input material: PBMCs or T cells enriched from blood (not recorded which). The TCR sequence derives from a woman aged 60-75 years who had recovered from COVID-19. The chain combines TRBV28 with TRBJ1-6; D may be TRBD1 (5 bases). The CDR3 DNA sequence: TGTGCCAGCAGTTTCACCCCCAATACAGGATCACCCCTCCACTTT. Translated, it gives CASSFTPNTGSPLHF.